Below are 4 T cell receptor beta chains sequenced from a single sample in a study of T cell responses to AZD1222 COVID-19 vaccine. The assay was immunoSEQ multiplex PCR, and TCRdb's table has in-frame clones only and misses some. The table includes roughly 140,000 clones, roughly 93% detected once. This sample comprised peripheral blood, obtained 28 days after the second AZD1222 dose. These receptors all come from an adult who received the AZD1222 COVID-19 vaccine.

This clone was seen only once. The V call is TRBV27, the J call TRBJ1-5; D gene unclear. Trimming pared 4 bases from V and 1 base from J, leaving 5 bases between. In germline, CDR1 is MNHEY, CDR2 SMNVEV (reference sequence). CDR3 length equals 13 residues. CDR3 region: CASSSRSNQPQHF. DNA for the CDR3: TGTGCCAGCAGTTCTCGGAGCAATCAGCCCCAGCATTTT.

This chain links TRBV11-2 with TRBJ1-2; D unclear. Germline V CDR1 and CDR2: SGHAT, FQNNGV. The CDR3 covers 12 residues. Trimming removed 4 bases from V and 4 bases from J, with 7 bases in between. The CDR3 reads CASSWGGYGYTF. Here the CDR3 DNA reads TGTGCCAGCAGCTGGGGTGGCTATGGCTACACCTTC.

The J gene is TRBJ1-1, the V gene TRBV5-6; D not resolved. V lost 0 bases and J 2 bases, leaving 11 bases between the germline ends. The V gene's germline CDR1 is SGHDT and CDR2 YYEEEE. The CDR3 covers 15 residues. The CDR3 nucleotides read TGTGCCAGCAGCTTGGAGGTAGCGTACAACACTGAAGCTTTCTTT. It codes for CASSLEVAYNTEAFF.

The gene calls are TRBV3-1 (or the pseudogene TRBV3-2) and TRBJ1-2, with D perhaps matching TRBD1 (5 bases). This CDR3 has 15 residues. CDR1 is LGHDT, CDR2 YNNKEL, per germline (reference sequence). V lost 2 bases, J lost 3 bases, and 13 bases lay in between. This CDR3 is CASSQRGTLDYGYTF. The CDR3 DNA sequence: TGTGCCAGCAGCCAACGGGGGACTTTAGACTATGGCTACACCTTC.